This T cell receptor (beta chain) originates from a study of T cells in Graves' hyperthyroidism and ophthalmopathy (dated by TCRdb to about 2019). Study-level background: Peripheral blood samples were taken at initial diagnosis, before any treatment was given. TCR V-J signatures able to tell the groups apart were searched for in a discovery cohort of some 97 patients, of whom roughly 42 had Graves' ophthalmopathy and roughly 57 had stable Graves' hyperthyroidism. Whether ophthalmopathy could be predicted prospectively was tested in an independent validation cohort made up of approximately 19 hyperthyroidism patients plus 17 patients who later progressed to ophthalmopathy. The roughly 91 discovery patients were randomly divided into training and test sets at a 7:3 ratio. In addition, the study compared T-cell repertoires in thyroid tissue and in blood from six Graves' hyperthyroidism patients. Once sampling was done, hyperthyroidism patients were given methimazole at a starting dose of 30 mg daily, whereas ophthalmopathy patients were given high-dose intravenous methylprednisolone. According to the paper, TCR Vbeta CDR3 sequencing was carried out on over 130 peripheral blood samples, which came from approximately 43 ophthalmopathy, under 80 hyperthyroidism and 17 progressor patients. Here is what the overall study found, with its caveats: In validation, progression to ophthalmopathy was predicted by the model with around 71% sensitivity and around 75% specificity, a median of about 6.4 months before onset. A model built on a 13 V-J signature distinguished ophthalmopathy from stable hyperthyroidism, reaching 87.88% sensitivity and under 84% specificity in cross-validation and 80%/75% in testing. Sample size was not statistically predetermined, and blinding of investigators to group allocation was not performed. Blood samples also contained most of the expanded thyroid clonotypes (frequency above 0.001), which suggests that blood repertoires may reflect thyroid immune responses.

Note on this clonotype: The target of this receptor is not known. No base qualities exist here, and no much larger clone lies one base off it.

The TCR beta CDR3 regions were amplified from RNA transcripts. For the first round of RT-PCR on the TCR CDR3, the HTBI primer set was used together with the Qiagen OneStep RT-PCR kit. Libraries were constructed in a second round of multiplex PCR, after which size selection and purification were performed. Sequencing of the libraries was done on an Illumina HiSeq2000 using paired-end 100 bp reads. The authors' pipeline ran thus. SOAPnuke was used to process the raw data, removing reads that contained adapters or uncalled bases, had a mean Phred below 15, or lacked an exact match to the constant primer or identifier. High-quality paired reads were merged with COPE v1.2.5, and unique nucleotide sequences were defined as clonotypes. MiTCR v1.1 was used to align clonotypes to the IMGT TRBV, TRBD and TRBJ reference segments. The analysis included only V-J combinations with a frequency above 0.0001, which together covered over 98% of the repertoires. A TCS score was defined as the ratio of F50 (clonal expansion) to E x V (chaos), with BLOSUM62-based TCRdist applied between CDR3 peptides within each V-J. Welch's t-statistics and random forest reduced fewer than 550 V-J features to 10 to 15, which were used in a naive Bayes classifier (R e1071). Thyroid-blood repertoire similarity was quantified with the Morisita-Horn index. In TCRdb, the public reads were trimmed at Q25 with fastp and aligned with MiXCR, with productive beta chains retained. Identical CDR3 proteins give one entry, which carries the most common genes and DNA. TCRdb, rather than the study authors, made the V and J calls. This sample is represented by about 840,000 distinct CDR3 sequences; 38% of them were singletons. The biggest ten clones account for around 9.3% of the sample.

A patient counted as having stable Graves' hyperthyroidism if no progression to ophthalmopathy occurred over 18 months of follow-up. The hyperthyroidism patients were between 18 and 65 years old and newly diagnosed, with a disease duration of less than 2 months. Patients with uncontrolled infections, other autoimmune diseases, pregnancy or lactation were excluded. Diagnoses were established on the basis of clinical symptoms, serum thyroxine and TRAb, thyroid ultrasound, and orbital computed tomography. Ficoll-Paque density gradient centrifugation was used to isolate PBMCs from approximately 10 ml of fresh peripheral blood. Trizol reagent was used to extract total RNA, and RNA quality was then checked on an Agilent 2100 Bioanalyzer. This clonotype was obtained from a man in his late teens or twenties with Graves' hyperthyroidism. The sequenced sample was blood.

The sequence in DNA is TGTGCCAGCAGCCTAGGGGGGCGCACGGATGATGGCTACACCTTC. The translation is CASSLGGRTDDGYTF. The sequence links TRBV7-9 to TRBJ1-2; the D gene is perhaps TRBD1, from 6 matching bases. The germline V gene encodes CDR1 SEHNR and CDR2 FQNEAQ (reference sequence). A distance of 19 bases separates the germline ends of V and J, which lose 5 bases and 6 bases respectively. The CDR3 covers 15 residues, taking in both the cysteine and the phenylalanine. CDR3 DNA only is kept here, 45 bases in frame from base 1.